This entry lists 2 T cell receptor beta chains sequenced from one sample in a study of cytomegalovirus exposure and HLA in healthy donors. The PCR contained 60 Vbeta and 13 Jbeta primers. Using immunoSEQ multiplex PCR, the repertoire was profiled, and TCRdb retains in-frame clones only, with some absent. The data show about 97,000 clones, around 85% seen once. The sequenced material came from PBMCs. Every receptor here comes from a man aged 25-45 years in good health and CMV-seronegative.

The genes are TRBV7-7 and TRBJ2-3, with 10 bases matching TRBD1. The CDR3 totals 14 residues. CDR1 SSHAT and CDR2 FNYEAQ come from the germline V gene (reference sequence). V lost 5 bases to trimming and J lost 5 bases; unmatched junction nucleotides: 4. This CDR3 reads CASSRGQGKDTQYF. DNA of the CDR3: TGTGCCAGCAGCCGGGGACAGGGGAAAGATACGCAGTATTTT.

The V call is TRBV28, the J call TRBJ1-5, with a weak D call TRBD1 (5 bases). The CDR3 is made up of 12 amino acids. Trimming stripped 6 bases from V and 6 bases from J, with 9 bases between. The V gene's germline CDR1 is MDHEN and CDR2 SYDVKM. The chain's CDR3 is CASRGPGQPQHF. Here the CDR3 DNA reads TGTGCCAGCAGGGGGCCCGGTCAGCCCCAGCATTTT.